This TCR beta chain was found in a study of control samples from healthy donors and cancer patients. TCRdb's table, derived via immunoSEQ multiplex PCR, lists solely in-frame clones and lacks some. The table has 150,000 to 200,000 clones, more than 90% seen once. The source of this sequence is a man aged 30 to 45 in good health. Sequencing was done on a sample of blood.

CDR3 sequence reads: CASSLVDPGSGNTIYF. The CDR3 DNA reads TGTGCCAGCAGCTTAGTAGATCCGGGCTCTGGAAACACCATATATTTT. The chain joins TRBV11-2 to TRBJ1-3; D remains ambiguous. Trimming took 1 base from V and 0 from J, leaving 10 bases between them. CDR3 length equals 16 residues. Germline V gives CDR1 SGHAT, CDR2 FQNNGV.